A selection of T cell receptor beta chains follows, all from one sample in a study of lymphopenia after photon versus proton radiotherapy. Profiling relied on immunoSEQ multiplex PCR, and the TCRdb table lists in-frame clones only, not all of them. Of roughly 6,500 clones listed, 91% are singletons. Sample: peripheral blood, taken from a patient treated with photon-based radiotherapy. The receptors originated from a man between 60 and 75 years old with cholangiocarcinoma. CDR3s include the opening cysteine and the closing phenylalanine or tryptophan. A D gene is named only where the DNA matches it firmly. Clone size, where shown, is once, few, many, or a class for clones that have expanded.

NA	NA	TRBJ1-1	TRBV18	CASSPQSTTSEAFF	TGTGCCAGCTCACCCCAGTCGACAACCTCTGAAGCTTTCTTT
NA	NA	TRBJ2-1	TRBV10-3	CAISGPGGQGINNEQFF	TGTGCCATCAGTGGTCCCGGGGGGCAGGGGATCAACAATGAGCAGTTCTTC
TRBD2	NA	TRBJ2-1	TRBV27	CASSLLASGEGEQFF	TGTGCCAGCAGTTTATTAGCTAGCGGGGAGGGTGAGCAGTTCTTC
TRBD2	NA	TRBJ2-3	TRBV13	CASSFRTSGVTDTQYF	TGTGCCAGCAGTTTTCGGACTAGCGGGGTGACAGATACGCAGTATTTT
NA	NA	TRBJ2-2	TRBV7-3	CASSLSGTRGELFF	TGTGCCAGCAGCTTATCAGGGACACGCGGGGAGCTGTTTTTT
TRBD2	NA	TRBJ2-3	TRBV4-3	CASSQDDRGGLSDTQYF	TGCGCCAGCAGCCAAGATGACCGGGGGGGCCTGTCAGATACGCAGTATTTT
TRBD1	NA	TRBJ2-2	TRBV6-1	CASSKEGQGAGELFF	TGTGCCAGCAGTAAAGAGGGACAGGGGGCCGGGGAGCTGTTTTTT
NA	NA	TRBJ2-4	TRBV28	CASSSTSFSNIQYF	TGTGCCAGCAGTTCCACCTCCTTTTCGAACATTCAGTACTTC
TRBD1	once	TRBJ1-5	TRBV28	CASSPGQGPSKPQHF	TGTGCCAGCAGTCCGGGACAGGGACCCAGTAAACCCCAGCATTTT
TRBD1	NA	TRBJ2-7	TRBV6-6	CASSYLQGAVDEQYF	TGTGCCAGCAGTTATTTACAGGGGGCCGTTGACGAGCAGTACTTC
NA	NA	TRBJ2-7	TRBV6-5	CASSKGTVSYEQYF	TGTGCCAGCAGCAAAGGGACGGTTTCCTACGAGCAGTACTTC
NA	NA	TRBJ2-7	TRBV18	CASSPRQTSSYEQYF	TGTGCCAGCTCACCACGCCAGACATCCTCCTACGAGCAGTACTTC
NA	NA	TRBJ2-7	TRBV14	CASSQDNRVEQYF	TGTGCCAGCAGCCAAGATAACAGGGTCGAGCAGTACTTC
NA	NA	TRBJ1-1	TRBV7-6	CASSLELNREGTEAFF	TGTGCCAGCAGCTTAGAGCTTAACAGGGAGGGAACTGAAGCTTTCTTT
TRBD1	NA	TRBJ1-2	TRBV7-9	CASSAGQGFYGYTF	TGTGCCAGCAGCGCGGGACAGGGCTTCTATGGCTACACCTTC
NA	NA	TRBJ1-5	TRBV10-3	CAISIGDTNQPQHF	TGTGCCATCAGTATCGGAGATACTAATCAGCCCCAGCATTTT
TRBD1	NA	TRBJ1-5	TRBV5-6	CASSLTGTGGFLQPQHF	TGTGCCAGCAGCTTAACCGGGACAGGGGGCTTTCTACAGCCCCAGCATTTT
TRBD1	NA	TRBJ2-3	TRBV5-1	CASSFLRTGAPLYTDTQYF	TGCGCCAGCAGTTTCCTACGGACAGGGGCTCCCCTTTACACAGATACGCAGTATTTT
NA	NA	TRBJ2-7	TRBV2	CASSDRDGNSYEQYF	TGTGCCAGCAGCGACCGGGACGGCAACTCCTACGAGCAGTACTTC
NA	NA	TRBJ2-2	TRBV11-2	CASSLALAPGELFF	TGTGCCAGCAGCTTAGCACTAGCCCCCGGGGAGCTGTTTTTT
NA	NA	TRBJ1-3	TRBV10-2	CASRGRDSGNTIYF	TGCGCCAGCAGGGGACGGGACTCTGGAAACACCATATATTTT
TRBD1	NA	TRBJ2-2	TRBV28	CASREQGETGELFF	TGTGCCAGCCGGGAACAGGGGGAGACCGGGGAGCTGTTTTTT
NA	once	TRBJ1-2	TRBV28	CASRETYGYTF	TGTGCCAGCAGAGAGACCTATGGCTACACCTTC
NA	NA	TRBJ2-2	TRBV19	CASSISGQVRELFF	TGTGCCAGTAGTATATCCGGGCAGGTCCGGGAGCTGTTTTTT
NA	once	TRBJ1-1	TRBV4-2	CASSHPRALNTEAFF	TGTGCCAGCAGCCACCCCAGGGCCCTGAACACTGAAGCTTTCTTT
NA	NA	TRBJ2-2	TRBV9	CASSVGALAGELFF	TGTGCCAGCAGCGTAGGGGCCCTAGCCGGGGAGCTGTTTTTT
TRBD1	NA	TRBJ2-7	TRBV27	CASSYGTGVVYEQYF	TGTGCCAGCAGTTACGGGACAGGGGTTGTCTACGAGCAGTACTTC
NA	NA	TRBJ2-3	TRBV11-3	CASSLRDTQYF	TGTGCCAGCAGCTTACGAGATACGCAGTATTTT
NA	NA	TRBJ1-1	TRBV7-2	CASSLLGGRAAFF	TGTGCCAGCAGCCTCCTGGGAGGGAGGGCGGCTTTCTTT
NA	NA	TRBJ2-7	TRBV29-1	CSVELIREGSEQYF	TGCAGCGTTGAATTAATTAGAGAGGGATCCGAGCAGTACTTC
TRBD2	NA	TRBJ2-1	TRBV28	CASRLRLAGYNEQFF	TGTGCCAGCAGACTCAGACTAGCGGGGTACAATGAGCAGTTCTTC
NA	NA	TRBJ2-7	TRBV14	CASSQYRDEQYF	TGTGCCAGCAGCCAATACAGGGACGAGCAGTACTTC
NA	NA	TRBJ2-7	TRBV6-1	CASSDMDWDEQYF	TGTGCCAGCAGTGATATGGACTGGGACGAGCAGTACTTC
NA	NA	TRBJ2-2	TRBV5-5	CASSFGGGSLMGTGELFF	TGTGCCAGCAGCTTTGGTGGGGGCTCTCTCATGGGCACCGGGGAGCTGTTTTTT
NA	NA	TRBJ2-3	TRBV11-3	CASSSGEGYTDTQYF	TGTGCCAGCAGCTCAGGGGAGGGGTACACAGATACGCAGTATTTT
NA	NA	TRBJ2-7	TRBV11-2	CASSFLRQAYEQYF	TGTGCCAGCAGCTTCCTGCGGCAGGCCTACGAGCAGTACTTC
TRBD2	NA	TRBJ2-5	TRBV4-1	CASSQGGGRALGETQYF	TGCGCCAGCAGCCAAGGCGGCGGGAGGGCCTTAGGGGAGACCCAGTACTTC
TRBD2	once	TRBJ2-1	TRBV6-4	CASSDSPLGVAGGVWNEQFF	TGTGCCAGCAGTGACTCTCCACTTGGCGTAGCGGGAGGAGTTTGGAATGAGCAGTTCTTC
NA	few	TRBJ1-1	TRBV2	CASREPRVFNTEAFF	TGTGCCAGCAGGGAACCCAGGGTATTCAACACTGAAGCTTTCTTT
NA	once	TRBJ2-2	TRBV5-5	CASSLVPGKNTGELFF	TGTGCCAGCAGCTTGGTCCCCGGAAAGAACACCGGGGAGCTGTTTTTT
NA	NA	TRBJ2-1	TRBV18	CASSQTREDNEQFF	TGTGCCAGCTCACAAACTAGGGAAGACAATGAGCAGTTCTTC
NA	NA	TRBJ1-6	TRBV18	CASSPNSIQVANSPLHF	TGTGCCAGCTCACCCAACTCCATCCAGGTGGCTAATTCACCCCTCCACTTT
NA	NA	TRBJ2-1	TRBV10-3	CAISDQYGGSADNEQFF	TGTGCCATCAGTGATCAGTACGGCGGTTCGGCGGACAATGAGCAGTTCTTC
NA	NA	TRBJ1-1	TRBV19	CASSPYRANTEAFF	TGTGCCAGTAGTCCATACAGGGCGAACACTGAAGCTTTCTTT
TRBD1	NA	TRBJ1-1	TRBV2	CASSYAGRGSMNTEAFF	TGTGCCAGCAGTTATGCTGGCAGGGGGTCTATGAACACTGAAGCTTTCTTT
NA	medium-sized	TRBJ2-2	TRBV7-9	CASSFNPNTGELFF	TGTGCCAGCAGCTTTAATCCTAACACCGGGGAGCTGTTTTTT
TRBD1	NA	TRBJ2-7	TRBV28	CASSRQGAEDEQYF	TGTGCCAGCAGCCGACAGGGGGCGGAGGACGAGCAGTACTTC
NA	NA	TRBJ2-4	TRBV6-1	CASSEGGETDIQYF	TGTGCCAGCAGTGAAGGGGGGGAGACGGACATTCAGTACTTC
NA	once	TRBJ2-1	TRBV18	CASSPVGDSDNEQFF	TGTGCCAGCTCACCAGTCGGGGACTCTGACAATGAGCAGTTCTTC
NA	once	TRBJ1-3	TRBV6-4	CASSVCGNFSGNTIYF	TGTGCCAGCAGTGTTTGTGGGAACTTCTCTGGAAACACCATATATTTT
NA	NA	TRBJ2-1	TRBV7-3	CASGFTRNEQFF	TGTGCCAGCGGGTTTACTAGGAATGAGCAGTTCTTC
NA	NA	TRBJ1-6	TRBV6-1	CASSDTGPSSYNSPLHF	TGTGCCAGCAGTGATACGGGACCGAGCTCCTATAATTCACCCCTCCACTTT
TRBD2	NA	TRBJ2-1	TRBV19	CASSATSGGAGYNEQFF	TGTGCCAGTAGTGCTACTAGCGGGGGGGCCGGGTACAATGAGCAGTTCTTC
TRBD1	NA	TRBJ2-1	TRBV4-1	CASSQLMQGERNEQFF	TGCGCCAGCAGCCAACTAATGCAGGGGGAGAGGAATGAGCAGTTCTTC